A single sample gave rise to the 19 T cell receptor beta chains below, sequenced in a study of sequential checkpoint blockade in melanoma. Produced via immunoSEQ multiplex PCR; TCRdb's table is partial and in-frame only. The table records 9,500 to 11,000 clones, about 81% of them present only once. Indicated treatment: randomized to nivolumab then ipilimumab (arm A) or the reverse (arm B). The sample was CD8+ T cells sorted from blood (inferred from file names), taken from a patient given nivolumab and ipilimumab in sequence. The source is a human donor with melanoma.

The chain carries TRBV28 and TRBJ2-7, with D possibly TRBD1 on 5 matching bases. V was shortened by 6 bases and J by 2 bases, with 14 bases between the two germline ends. Per the germline V gene, CDR1 is MDHEN and CDR2 is SYDVKM. The CDR3 has 14 residues. The CDR3 loop is CASSPLTETYEQYF. The CDR3, as DNA: TGTGCCAGCAGCCCCCTGACAGAGACCTACGAGCAGTACTTC.

The chain combines TRBV6-4 with TRBJ1-1, with D unresolved. V was clipped by 2 bases and J by 0 bases, with 13 bases between them. CDR3 length: 16 residues. Germline CDR1 is MRHNA and CDR2 is SNTAGT. The chain's CDR3 is CASSDPSMPVNTEAFF. The CDR3 coding sequence is TGTGCCAGCAGTGACCCCTCGATGCCGGTGAACACTGAAGCTTTCTTT.

This clone was seen a single time. The rearrangement joins TRBV10-1 to TRBJ2-7; TRBD1 is a possible D gene (5 bases). Per the germline V gene, CDR1 is WNHNN and CDR2 is SYGVQD (reference sequence). The CDR3 has 15 residues. The V gene lost 4 bases and the J gene lost 2 bases, with 15 bases spanning the gap. Here the CDR3 reads CASSGRQGYTYEQYF. The CDR3 DNA reads TGCGCCAGCAGTGGTCGTCAGGGCTACACCTACGAGCAGTACTTC.

The chain joins TRBV11-2 to TRBJ2-7, with TRBD1 identical over 7 bases. V shed 1 base and J 4 bases; nucleotides not matched to a gene: 7. Germline V gene sequence: CDR1 SGHAT, CDR2 FQNNGV. This CDR3 has 15 amino acids. In DNA, the CDR3 is TGTGCCAGCAGCTTAGGTGCAGGGGGTTGGTACGAGCAGTACTTC. This gives the protein CASSLGAGGWYEQYF.

The chain uses TRBV6-4 and TRBJ2-7; TRBD1 matches 8 bases. The J segment lost 6 bases and the V segment lost 2 bases, leaving 9 bases of the junction unmatched. The CDR3 runs to 15 residues. The germline V gene encodes CDR1 MRHNA and CDR2 SNTAGT. The CDR3 bases are TGTGCCAGCAGTGACGGGGTGACAGGGGTTGGCGAGCAGTACTTC. It is translated as CASSDGVTGVGEQYF.

This clone was seen only a few times. Other nucleotide sequences from this sample produce the same CDR3. The chain uses TRBV6-1 and TRBJ2-7; 10 nucleotides match TRBD2. The J segment lost 1 base and the V segment lost 1 base, leaving 1 base of the junction unmatched. Germline lookup yields CDR1 MNHNS and CDR2 SASEGT. The CDR3 sequence is 15 residues long. This CDR3 is CASSEGTSGSYEQYF. Written as DNA, the CDR3 is TGTGCCAGCAGTGAAGGGACTAGCGGATCCTACGAGCAGTACTTC.

The chain employs TRBV7-6 and TRBJ2-5; D unresolved. V lost 1 base and J lost 3, with 6 bases in between. CDR3 size: 13 residues. Germline V gene lookup returns CDR1 SGHVS and CDR2 FNYEAQ. CDR3 sequence (DNA): TGTGCCAGCAGCTTAGAATCAGAAGAGACCCAGTACTTC. This sequence encodes CASSLESEETQYF.

The chain employs TRBV5-1 and TRBJ1-3, with 10 positions matching TRBD1. The CDR3 sequence is 16 residues long. Germline lookup yields CDR1 SGHRS and CDR2 YFSETQ. The V segment lost 2 bases and the J segment 0 bases; nucleotides outside the gene matches: 2. For the CDR3, the DNA is TGCGCCAGCAGCTTAAGGACAGGGGGCTCTGGAAACACCATATATTTT. This codes for CASSLRTGGSGNTIYF.

J is TRBJ1-1 and V is TRBV6-4, with a weak D call TRBD1 (6 bases). This CDR3 is 13 amino acids long. The germline V gene has CDR1 MRHNA and CDR2 SNTAGT. The V and J ends lost 4 bases and 1 base respectively, with 7 bases between them. CDR3 region: CASSAGENTEAFF. The CDR3 bases are TGTGCCAGCAGTGCAGGGGAGAACACTGAAGCTTTCTTT.

The chain uses TRBV6-1 and TRBJ1-3; 8 bases are shared with TRBD1. V gave up 4 bases and J gave up 0 bases; unmatched junction bases: 2. CDR1 MNHNS and CDR2 SASEGT come from the germline V gene. This CDR3 has 15 amino acids. The CDR3 DNA sequence: TGTGCCAGCAGTGTGACAGGGGACTCTGGAAACACCATATATTTT. This encodes CASSVTGDSGNTIYF.

This sequence joins TRBV7-9 and TRBJ1-5, with unresolved D. The length of the CDR3 is 14 residues. Trimming pared 5 bases from V and 1 base from J, leaving 9 bases between. CDR1 and CDR2 from the germline V gene are SEHNR and FQNEAQ (reference sequence). CDR3 sequence reads: CASSPEGSNQPQHF. The CDR3 region has the DNA TGTGCCAGCAGCCCCGAGGGAAGCAATCAGCCCCAGCATTTT. Complete variable domain (other parts from reference TRBV7-9 and TRBJ1-5): DTGVSQNPRHKITKRGQNVTFRCDPISEHNRLYWYRQTLGQGPEFLTYFQNEAQLEKSRLLSDRFSAERPKGSFSTLEIQRTEQGDSAMYLCASSPEGSNQPQHFGDGTRLSIL.

Within the sample, this clone is medium-sized. This chain uses TRBV9 with TRBJ2-1, with 7 bases matching TRBD2. Germline V gene data show CDR1 as SGDLS and CDR2 as YYNGEE. The length of the CDR3 is 14 residues. With 7 bases clipped from V and 5 bases from J, the junction kept 9 bases outside the gene matches. The CDR3 loop is CASASGIGDNEQFF. The CDR3 DNA reads as TGTGCCAGCGCCAGCGGGATAGGGGACAATGAGCAGTTCTTC. Filled out from reference TRBV9 and TRBJ2-1, the complete variable domain reads DSGVTQTPKHLITATGQRVTLRCSPRSGDLSVYWYQQSLDQGLQFLIQYYNGEERAKGNILERFSAQQFPDLHSELNLSSLELGDSALYFCASASGIGDNEQFFGPGTRLTVL.

This chain uses TRBV6-6 with TRBJ2-7, with D unresolved. V was cut by 2 bases and J by 5 bases, with 10 bases left in between. The CDR3 runs 13 residues. Germline V gene lookup returns CDR1 MNHNY and CDR2 SVGAGI (reference sequence). CDR3 sequence: CASSYATSHEQYF. The CDR3 DNA reads as TGTGCCAGCAGTTACGCGACATCTCACGAGCAGTACTTC.

This clone was observed a handful of times. This chain links TRBV6-4 with TRBJ2-1, with TRBD2 as a possible D gene (5 bases). Germline CDR1 MRHNA, CDR2 SNTAGT. This CDR3 comprises 13 residues. Trimming took off 3 bases at V and 5 bases at J, with 8 bases between the two ends. Here the CDR3 reads CASSERANNEQFF. The CDR3 DNA is TGTGCCAGCAGTGAGCGGGCGAACAATGAGCAGTTCTTC.

By sample share, this clone is medium-sized (0.01 to 0.1%). The chain carries TRBV10-3 and TRBJ1-5; D is uncertain. Germline lookup yields CDR1 ENHRY and CDR2 SYGVKD. There are 13 residues in the CDR3. Deletions cut 4 bases from V and 5 bases from J, with 9 bases between. The CDR3 sequence is CAISVNTDQPQHF. For the CDR3, the DNA is TGTGCCATCAGTGTAAATACAGATCAGCCCCAGCATTTT.

V usage is TRBV5-1 and J usage is TRBJ2-4; D unclear. Looked up from germline, CDR1 is SGHRS and CDR2 is YFSETQ. The CDR3 extends over 16 amino acids. Trimming pared 4 bases from V and 1 base from J, leaving 15 bases between. The CDR3 nucleotides read TGCGCCAGCAGCGGCTACTCGTCGGGTGCCAAAAACATTCAGTACTTC. Translated, it gives CASSGYSSGAKNIQYF. The whole variable domain, remainder taken from reference TRBV5-1 and TRBJ2-4, is KAGVTQTPRYLIKTRGQQVTLSCSPISGHRSVSWYQQTPGQGLQFLFEYFSETQRNKGNFPGRFSGRQFSNSRSEMNVSTLELGDSALYLCASSGYSSGAKNIQYFGAGTRLSVL.

V and J are TRBV5-1 and TRBJ2-7, with 7 positions matching TRBD1. The CDR3 length is 14 residues. The ends lost 4 bases at V and 0 bases at J; junction bases unmatched: 4. From germline, CDR1 is SGHRS and CDR2 YFSETQ. For the CDR3, the DNA is TGCGCCAGCAGCCCCCGGACAGGCTCCTACGAGCAGTACTTC. Protein product: CASSPRTGSYEQYF.

This chain joins TRBV7-9 and TRBJ1-5, with D perhaps matching TRBD1 (5 bases). V was shortened by 0 bases and J by 5 bases, with 5 bases between the two germline ends. Germline V gene lookup returns CDR1 SEHNR and CDR2 FQNEAQ (reference sequence). The CDR3 is made up of 13 amino acids. The CDR3 loop is CASSLAGDQPQHF. DNA of the CDR3: TGTGCCAGCAGCTTAGCAGGGGATCAGCCCCAGCATTTT.

CDR3: CASSYTPGLAGGEQYF. CDR3 coding DNA: TGTGCCAGCAGTTACACCCCGGGACTAGCGGGAGGCGAGCAGTACTTC. The chain combines TRBV6-5 with TRBJ2-7, with TRBD2 matching 15 bases. V was clipped by 2 bases and J by 6 bases; unmatched bases: 5. CDR3 length equals 16 residues. Germline loops: CDR1 MNHEY, CDR2 SVGAGI.